Each of the 13 T cell receptor beta chains below was sequenced from the same sample in a study of blood T cell repertoires in COVID-19. Only in-frame clones appear in the TCRdb table, and some are missing; sequencing was by immunoSEQ multiplex PCR. This table has around 260,000 clones, around 85% appearing once. The sequencing sample was made of peripheral blood. The receptors originated from a human donor with COVID-19, enrolled during active disease. The donor label of this sample is uncertain.

The chain carries TRBV5-1 and TRBJ1-2; D is ambiguous. CDR3 length: 11 residues. V was shortened by 5 bases and J by 10 bases, with 12 bases between the two germline ends. CDR1 and CDR2 from the germline V gene are SGHRS and YFSETQ. The CDR3 spells CASSSEWSYTF. The CDR3 nucleotides are TGCGCCAGCAGTTCTGAGTGGTCCTACACCTTC.

The chain couples TRBV6-5 to TRBJ1-2; tentative D call: TRBD1 (5 bases). CDR1 is MNHEY and CDR2 is SVGAGI in the germline V gene. The CDR3 runs 15 residues. V was clipped by 0 bases and J by 7 bases, with 15 bases between them. CDR3 in amino acids: CASSYSGSPGLGYTF. CDR3 DNA: TGTGCCAGCAGTTACTCGGGCAGCCCAGGGCTTGGCTACACCTTC.

The rearrangement links TRBV3-1 (or the pseudogene TRBV3-2) to TRBJ1-3; 7 positions match TRBD1. CDR3 size: 17 residues. Germline V gene sequence: CDR1 LGHDT, CDR2 YNNKEL (reference sequence). With 3 bases clipped from V and 0 bases from J, the junction kept 8 bases outside the gene matches. CDR3 residues: CASSHFGTASSGNTIYF. In nucleotides, the CDR3 is TGTGCCAGCAGCCACTTCGGGACAGCTTCCTCTGGAAACACCATATATTTT.

This clone was seen a handful of times. The chain uses TRBV28 and TRBJ1-4; D may be TRBD1 (6 bases). Between the trimmed V and J ends, which lost 4 bases and 7 bases, there was a span of 16 bases. The CDR3 spans 15 residues. Germline lookup yields CDR1 MDHEN and CDR2 SYDVKM. Written as DNA, the CDR3 is TGTGCCAGCAGTTCCCTACAGGGAGTCGGTGAAAAACTGTTTTTT. Its protein product is CASSSLQGVGEKLFF.

The chain has TRBV6-1 and TRBJ1-5, with a possible D match to TRBD1 (5 bases). Germline V gives CDR1 MNHNS, CDR2 SASEGT. The CDR3 has 17 residues. With 2 bases removed from V and 0 bases from J, the gap between germline ends came to 14 bases. The CDR3 nucleotides are TGTGCCAGCAGTGAAAGGCAGGGATGGTATAGCAATCAGCCCCAGCATTTT. It codes for CASSERQGWYSNQPQHF.

This clone was seen once. Here the CDR3 DNA reads TGTGCCAGTAGTATAAGGGCGGGCGGTGAAAAACTGTTTTTT. This codes for CASSIRAGGEKLFF. This chain uses TRBV19 with TRBJ1-4, with D hard to call. CDR1 and CDR2 from the germline V gene are LNHDA and SQIVND (reference sequence). V was cut by 2 bases and J by 7 bases, with 11 bases left in between. This CDR3 contains 14 residues.

This clone was observed a single time. The chain carries TRBV19 and TRBJ1-2; TRBD1 agrees at 8 bases. Germline CDR1 reads LNHDA; CDR2 reads SQIVND (reference sequence). The CDR3 covers 14 residues. Trimming took 7 bases from V and 6 from J; bases not matched to a gene: 10. Here the CDR3 DNA reads TGTGCCAGTACTCCGACAGGGGAATGGGATGGCTACACCTTC. It specifies CASTPTGEWDGYTF. The whole variable domain, filled in from reference TRBV19 and TRBJ1-2, reads DGGITQSPKYLFRKEGQNVTLSCEQNLNHDAMYWYRQDPGQGLRLIYYSQIVNDFQKGDIAEGYSVSREKKESFPLTVTSAQKNPTAFYLCASTPTGEWDGYTFGSGTRLTVV.

In regard to this clone: Other DNA sequences in the sample encode the same CDR3. V gene TRBV5-4 combines with J gene TRBJ1-5; 10 positions agree with TRBD1. CDR3 length: 15 amino acids. The germline V gene encodes CDR1 SGHNT and CDR2 YYREEE (reference sequence). J gave up 7 bases and V 0 bases, and 4 bases lay outside the gene matches. DNA for the CDR3: TGTGCCAGCAGCTTGGGGGGGACAGGGGACCAGCCCCAGCATTTT. Translation: CASSLGGTGDQPQHF.

This clone was picked up a small number of times. The chain employs TRBV18 and TRBJ1-5, with 10 bases matching TRBD1. This CDR3 has 18 amino acids. Germline values: CDR1 KGHSH, CDR2 LQKENI. V trimming: 3 bases; J trimming: 2 bases; junction bases outside the gene matches: 10. DNA for the CDR3: TGTGCCAGCTCACCCGACAGGGGGCGGGGAGATGGCAATCAGCCCCAGCATTTT. Encoded protein: CASSPDRGRGDGNQPQHF.

The V call is TRBV28, the J call TRBJ2-7; maybe TRBD1 (6 bases). The germline V gene has CDR1 MDHEN and CDR2 SYDVKM. V was pared by 5 bases and J by 4 bases, with 12 bases between. This CDR3 is built from 13 residues. CDR3 sequence reads: CASSDLRGYEQYF. The CDR3 DNA reads as TGTGCCAGCAGTGATTTGAGGGGGTACGAGCAGTACTTC.

The chain joins TRBV7-3 to TRBJ2-6; 8 bases map to TRBD1. V lost 5 bases and J lost 4; bases outside the gene matches: 16. The germline gives CDR1 SGHTA, CDR2 FQGTGA. The CDR3 is 19 residues long. DNA for the CDR3: TGTGCCAGCAGCCCAACCGGGACAGGCCCTTCATCCGGGGCCAACGTCCTGACTTTC. This gives the protein CASSPTGTGPSSGANVLTF. Using reference TRBV7-3 and TRBJ2-6 for the parts outside the CDR3, the full variable domain is GAGVSQTPSNKVTEKGKYVELRCDPISGHTALYWYRQSLGQGPEFLIYFQGTGAADDSGLPNDRFFAVRPEGSVSTLKIQRTERGDSAVYLCASSPTGTGPSSGANVLTFGAGSRLTVL.

The chain has TRBV28 and TRBJ2-3; 10 bases are shared with TRBD2. The V gene's germline CDR1 is MDHEN and CDR2 SYDVKM. V shed 3 bases, J shed 7 bases, and the junction held 7 bases outside the gene matches. There are 15 residues in the CDR3. CDR3 protein: CASSLQREGLNTQYF. DNA for the CDR3: TGTGCCAGCAGTTTGCAGCGGGAGGGCCTAAATACGCAGTATTTT.

The rearrangement joins TRBV28 to TRBJ1-4, with 8 bases aligning to TRBD1. Trimming cost V 5 bases and J 6 bases; bases outside gene matches: 5. The CDR3 has 14 amino acids. The V gene's germline CDR1 is MDHEN and CDR2 SYDVKM. In nucleotides, the CDR3 is TGTGCCAGCAGTGACAGGGGACGGGATGAAAAACTGTTTTTT. It yields the protein CASSDRGRDEKLFF.